The rows below give T cell receptor beta chains drawn from one sample of a study of siplizumab effects on memory and regulatory T cells. TCRdb keeps only in-frame clones here, not all; method: immunoSEQ multiplex PCR. The sample gives under 100,000 clones, just under 95% of which show up once; roughly 1.3% is in the top ten. The specimen was non-Treg CD4+ T cells sorted from blood. These receptors all come from a human donor in good health. Each CDR3 is given with its conserved first and last residue. A D gene is named only where the DNA matches it firmly. Some rows have no size entry. The others give once, few or many, or a class for an expanded clone.

D,V,J,size,CDR3,DNA
NA,TRBV28,TRBJ1-1,NA,CASSETTLRQVVNTEAFF,TGTGCCAGCAGTGAAACCACCCTCCGTCAAGTGGTGAACACTGAAGCTTTCTTT
NA,TRBV5-1,TRBJ2-1,NA,CASRWTVYNEQFF,TGCGCCAGCAGGTGGACAGTATACAATGAGCAGTTCTTC
NA,TRBV28,TRBJ1-4,NA,CASFPGQGNEKLFF,TGTGCCAGCTTTCCTGGGCAGGGGAATGAAAAACTGTTTTTT
TRBD1,TRBV7-9,TRBJ2-1,NA,CASSGITGTGGRNEQFF,TGTGCCAGCAGCGGAATCACCGGGACAGGGGGGAGAAATGAGCAGTTCTTC
TRBD2,TRBV4-2,TRBJ2-7,NA,CASSASGSSYEQYF,TGTGCCAGCAGCGCTAGCGGAAGCTCCTACGAGCAGTACTTC
TRBD2,TRBV7-2,TRBJ2-3,NA,CASSRYAGGSTDTQYF,TGTGCCAGCAGCCGTTACGCGGGGGGTAGCACAGATACGCAGTATTTT
NA,TRBV5-1,TRBJ2-5,NA,CASSLGGFQETQYF,TGCGCCAGCAGCTTGGGGGGATTCCAAGAGACCCAGTACTTC
TRBD1,TRBV5-6,TRBJ1-6,NA,CASSPRGSSYNSPLHF,TGTGCCAGCAGCCCCAGGGGGAGCTCCTATAATTCACCCCTCCACTTT
NA,TRBV6-1,TRBJ2-1,NA,CASNIRATGNEQFF,TGTGCCAGCAATATCCGGGCCACGGGCAATGAGCAGTTCTTC
NA,TRBV6-5,TRBJ2-6,NA,CASSYSRISGANVLTF,TGTGCCAGCAGTTACTCGAGGATCTCTGGGGCCAACGTCCTGACTTTC
NA,TRBV19,TRBJ1-5,NA,CARFKGGESNQPQHF,TGTGCCAGATTCAAAGGGGGAGAAAGCAATCAGCCCCAGCATTTT
TRBD1,TRBV7-9,TRBJ1-4,NA,CASSSYRGFEKLFF,TGTGCCAGCAGCTCCTACAGGGGTTTCGAAAAACTGTTTTTT
NA,TRBV7-2,TRBJ2-1,NA,CASSRDWGTYLNEQFF,TGTGCCAGCAGCCGAGATTGGGGGACATATCTCAATGAGCAGTTCTTC
NA,TRBV2,TRBJ2-7,NA,CASSYVLDYEQYF,TGTGCCAGCAGTTATGTACTGGACTACGAGCAGTACTTC
NA,TRBV15,TRBJ2-1,NA,CATSRDLVRETRDEQFF,TGTGCCACCAGCAGAGATCTTGTGAGGGAGACGAGGGATGAGCAGTTCTTC
TRBD2,TRBV6-1,TRBJ2-1,NA,CASRASGHYNEQFF,TGTGCCAGCAGGGCTAGCGGGCACTACAATGAGCAGTTCTTC
NA,TRBV18,TRBJ2-7,NA,CASSPGTRGPYEQYF,TGTGCCAGCTCACCCGGGACGCGCGGACCCTACGAGCAGTACTTC
NA,TRBV5-6,TRBJ1-6,NA,CASRLSGHTYNSPLHF,TGTGCCAGCAGGTTATCCGGTCATACCTATAATTCACCCCTCCACTTT
NA,TRBV5-1,TRBJ1-4,NA,CASSLQDASEKLFF,TGCGCCAGCAGCTTGCAGGACGCGTCTGAAAAACTGTTTTTT
TRBD1,TRBV28,TRBJ1-4,NA,CASQGGLNEKLFF,TGTGCCAGCCAGGGGGGGCTAAATGAAAAACTGTTTTTT
TRBD1,TRBV28,TRBJ1-4,NA,CASSSRDRGRTNEKLFF,TGTGCCAGCAGTTCGCGGGACAGGGGGCGCACTAATGAAAAACTGTTTTTT
NA,TRBV27,TRBJ1-2,NA,CASSPPQGPERYGYTF,TGTGCCAGCAGTCCCCCCCAGGGGCCAGAAAGGTATGGCTACACCTTC
TRBD2,TRBV6-5,TRBJ2-3,NA,CASSYSRRDYTDTQYF,TGTGCCAGCAGTTACTCGAGACGGGACTACACAGATACGCAGTATTTT
NA,TRBV15,TRBJ2-5,NA,CATSRGDGDQETQYF,TGTGCCACCAGCAGAGGGGACGGAGACCAAGAGACCCAGTACTTC
NA,TRBV10-2,TRBJ1-5,NA,CASSATGTNQPQHF,TGCGCCAGCAGCGCTACAGGGACCAATCAGCCCCAGCATTTT
TRBD1,TRBV7-3,TRBJ2-1,NA,CASSLNVPGGNEQFF,TGTGCCAGCAGCTTAAACGTACCAGGGGGCAATGAGCAGTTCTTC
NA,TRBV30,TRBJ1-5,NA,CAWSPPGAHNQPQHF,TGTGCCTGGAGTCCTCCTGGTGCTCATAATCAGCCCCAGCATTTT
NA,TRBV12-5,TRBJ1-3,NA,CASGLVPGNTIYF,TGTGCTAGTGGTTTGGTACCTGGAAACACCATATATTTT
NA,TRBV19,TRBJ1-5,once,CASTGQEGNQPQHF,TGTGCCAGTACGGGGCAGGAGGGGAATCAGCCCCAGCATTTT
NA,TRBV10-2,TRBJ2-3,NA,CASKDGTDTQYF,TGCGCCAGCAAGGACGGCACAGATACGCAGTATTTT